This T cell receptor (beta chain) was identified in a study of identical twins. This clonotype was counted between two and nine times. The antigen is undetermined. The CDR3 is 16 residues long. V gave up 1 base and J gave up 0 bases, with 11 bases separating them. Germline CDR1 is SGHTA and CDR2 is FQGNSA. Study-wide points: Within cord blood, abundant beta clonotypes carried fewer insertions, but memory repertoires showed no such trend.

A universal primer site was added by template switching, and unique molecular identifiers were carried by the cDNA. TCRdb called the 5' RACE reads again in MiXCR, with one record for every CDR3 protein. The sample carries 450,000 to 600,000 distinct CDR3 sequences, 20% to 25% recorded once. The sample also formed part of further work on yellow fever vaccine responses in identical twins.

The sequenced sample was CD4+ T cells sorted from blood. This receptor was obtained from a woman aged 18-29 years in good health. The chain is built from TRBV7-2 and TRBJ2-3; D ambiguous. CDR3 DNA: TGTGCCAGCAGCTTAGGTTCCTCCCCTAGCACAGATACGCAGTATTTT. Protein sequence: CASSLGSSPSTDTQYF. The whole variable domain, remainder taken from reference TRBV7-2 and TRBJ2-3, is GAGVSQSPSNKVTEKGKDVELRCDPISGHTALYWYRQSLGQGLEFLIYFQGNSAPDKSGLPSDRFSAERTGGSVSTLTIQRTQQEDSAVYLCASSLGSSPSTDTQYFGPGTRLTVL.